Listed here is a single T cell receptor (beta chain). The method was immunoSEQ multiplex PCR; TCRdb's version includes in-frame clones alone and lacks a portion of them. Here the sample spans around 160,000 clones, roughly 91% being singletons. This sample is drawn from a study of blood T cell repertoires in COVID-19. The receptor was isolated from a man between 18 and 29 years old with acute or convalescent COVID-19. The sequenced sample consisted of peripheral blood.

The CDR3 bases are TGTGCCAGCAGCGCCAGCAGGGGATGGGACACTGAAGCTTTCTTT. Translating it yields CASSASRGWDTEAFF. V and J are TRBV9 and TRBJ1-1; D may be TRBD1 (6 bases). V lost 3 bases to trimming and J lost 3 bases, with 15 bases between them. Germline assignment: CDR1 SGDLS and CDR2 YYNGEE. The CDR3 length is 15 residues.